The 6 T cell receptor beta chains listed next were all sequenced from one sample in a study of blood T cell repertoires in COVID-19. Profiled with immunoSEQ multiplex PCR; TCRdb holds only in-frame clones, not every one. The sample has around 220,000 clones, approximately 84% seen once; the top ten hold 1.5% to 2%. Input material: peripheral blood. The receptor source for this set is a man aged 35-49 years with active or convalescent COVID-19.

The chain employs TRBV24-1 and TRBJ1-3; tentatively, D is TRBD1 (6 bases). The CDR3 contains 17 residues. Trimming cost V 2 bases and J 2 bases, with 15 bases left between them. CDR1 and CDR2 from the germline V gene are KGHDR and SFDVKD. The CDR3 reads CATSDSRGFGAGNTIYF. CDR3 nucleotides: TGTGCCACCAGTGATTCCAGGGGTTTCGGGGCTGGAAACACCATATATTTT.

The chain couples TRBV19 to TRBJ2-7, with TRBD2 matching 7 bases. Trimming took 5 bases from V and 3 from J; bases not matched to a gene: 10. The CDR3 length is 15 residues. Looked up from germline, CDR1 is LNHDA and CDR2 is SQIVND (reference sequence). CDR3 loop: CASSPRSGIGYEQYF. As DNA, the CDR3 is TGTGCCAGTAGTCCCCGAAGCGGGATAGGCTACGAGCAGTACTTC.

J is TRBJ2-2 and V is TRBV9; 8 bases match TRBD1. Germline-derived CDR1 and CDR2 are SGDLS and YYNGEE. The CDR3 consists of 15 residues. With 5 bases clipped from V and 4 bases from J, the junction kept 7 bases outside the gene matches. The CDR3 bases are TGTGCCAGCAGGCGGCAGGGGGCGTCCACCGGGGAGCTGTTTTTT. Its protein product is CASRRQGASTGELFF.

The V gene is TRBV7-2, the J gene TRBJ1-2; D not resolved. CDR1 is SGHTA, CDR2 FQGNSA, per germline. The CDR3 loop spans 14 amino acids. Trimming removed 3 bases from V and 8 bases from J, with 16 bases in between. CDR3 nucleotide sequence: TGTGCCAGCAGCTTTGTGGGCCCTACGGGGGGCTACACCTTC. This encodes CASSFVGPTGGYTF.

Here the CDR3 reads CASSLFEQKNSPLHF. CDR3 sequence (DNA): TGTGCCAGCAGCTTGTTCGAACAGAAGAATTCACCCCTCCACTTT. The gene calls are TRBV5-5 and TRBJ1-6; D remains unclear. The CDR3 runs 15 residues. Between the trimmed V and J ends, which lost 1 base and 7 bases, there was a span of 12 bases. Germline V gene sequence: CDR1 SGHKS, CDR2 YYEKEE (reference sequence).

The J gene is TRBJ2-3, the V gene TRBV27; a possible D gene is TRBD2 (6 bases). Germline CDR1 reads MNHEY; CDR2 reads SMNVEV (reference sequence). CDR3 size: 12 residues. Trimming stripped 8 bases from V and 1 base from J, with 7 bases between. The CDR3 sequence is CASGRRTDTQYF. The DNA for the CDR3 is TGTGCCAGCGGGAGGCGCACAGATACGCAGTATTTT.